This entry lists 3 T cell receptor beta chains sequenced from one sample in a study of radiation and T cells in renal cell carcinoma. The table came from immunoSEQ multiplex PCR; TCRdb's copy has only in-frame clones and leaves some out. The table records 140,000 or so clones, about 88% of them present only once. Time point specified: blood 4 weeks post-SBRT, at nephrectomy. Treatment in this sample: 15 Gy SBRT to primary tumor, nephrectomy 4 weeks later. Sequenced material: blood, taken from a patient whose treatment included radiotherapy and nephrectomy. The receptors stem from a woman in her forties or fifties with renal cell carcinoma.

V is TRBV7-2 and J is TRBJ2-1, with TRBD1 matching 10 bases. This CDR3 region has 15 residues. V was clipped by 5 bases and J by 7 bases; unmatched bases: 8. Looked up from germline, CDR1 is SGHTA and CDR2 is FQGNSA. The CDR3 bases are TGTGCCAGCAGCCCCGACAGGGGGCGTCTGAATGAGCAGTTCTTC. It codes for CASSPDRGRLNEQFF.

V and J are TRBV4-1 and TRBJ2-3; tentative D call: TRBD1 (6 bases). V lost 7 bases and J 5 bases, leaving 19 bases between the germline ends. Per the germline V gene, CDR1 is MGHRA and CDR2 is YSYEKL. The CDR3 totals 15 residues. The CDR3: CASTSQGSTQDTQYF. In DNA form, the CDR3 reads TGCGCCAGCACCTCACAGGGAAGTACACAAGATACGCAGTATTTT.

The chain couples TRBV19 to TRBJ2-6; 9 bases line up with TRBD1. The CDR3 covers 19 residues. The germline gives CDR1 LNHDA, CDR2 SQIVND (reference sequence). V dropped 1 base and J dropped 3; count of bases not matched to a gene: 10. CDR3 loop: CASSIALGTGSGGANVLTF. CDR3 nucleotide sequence: TGTGCCAGTAGTATAGCTCTTGGGACAGGGAGTGGTGGGGCCAACGTCCTGACTTTC.